These T cell receptor beta chains were read from a single sample in a study of blood T cell repertoires in COVID-19. TCRdb keeps only in-frame clones here, not all; method: immunoSEQ multiplex PCR. The sample gives a few hundred thousand clones, around nine tenths of which show up once; around 0.8% is in the top ten. The sample consisted of peripheral blood. The source is a man in his thirties or forties with acute or convalescent COVID-19. The conserved cysteine and the conserved F or W are not part of the CDR3 here.

j_gene: TRBJ1-2
v_gene: TRBV5-1
CDR3aa: ASSLAAGDYGYT

j_gene: TRBJ2-7
v_gene: TRBV11-2
CDR3aa: ASSFRAGSYEQY

j_gene: TRBJ2-1
v_gene: TRBV6-5
CDR3aa: ASRSGATGGDEQF

j_gene: TRBJ2-2
v_gene: TRBV10-2
CDR3aa: ASSVLGPGGGELF

j_gene: TRBJ1-2
v_gene: TRBV18
CDR3aa: ASSPETGTLNYGYT

j_gene: TRBJ2-2
v_gene: TRBV5-1
CDR3aa: ASSLPTGGATGELF

j_gene: TRBJ1-2
v_gene: TRBV12-3/TRBV12-4
CDR3aa: ASRGSGYGYT

j_gene: TRBJ2-7
v_gene: TRBV5-4
CDR3aa: ASISTGTAYEQY

j_gene: TRBJ2-5
v_gene: TRBV3-1/TRBV3-2
CDR3aa: ASSHRLAGEGETQY

j_gene: TRBJ1-1
v_gene: TRBV4-1
CDR3aa: ASSQDFNRVRTEAF

j_gene: TRBJ2-7
v_gene: TRBV11-2
CDR3aa: ASSLPGTGAYEQY

j_gene: TRBJ2-5
v_gene: TRBV2
CDR3aa: ASNPPSGGDKSQY

j_gene: TRBJ2-2
v_gene: TRBV5-4
CDR3aa: ASSLGTGGKTGELF

j_gene: TRBJ2-3
v_gene: TRBV6-5
CDR3aa: ASRPTSGRDTQY

j_gene: TRBJ2-7
v_gene: TRBV4-1
CDR3aa: ASSQLSIGQGPYEQY

j_gene: TRBJ1-2
v_gene: TRBV24-1
CDR3aa: ATSDPGGRGYT

j_gene: TRBJ2-1
v_gene: TRBV9
CDR3aa: ASSGLAGYNEQF

j_gene: TRBJ1-1
v_gene: TRBV25-1
CDR3aa: ASIDGYGKGDTEAF

j_gene: TRBJ2-3
v_gene: TRBV18
CDR3aa: ASSPLGTSTDTQY

j_gene: TRBJ2-3
v_gene: TRBV27
CDR3aa: ASRLTSGITDTQY

j_gene: TRBJ2-2
v_gene: TRBV7-9
CDR3aa: AGDRADSTGELF

j_gene: TRBJ2-7
v_gene: TRBV5-4
CDR3aa: ASSLGQASYEQY

j_gene: TRBJ1-5
v_gene: TRBV28
CDR3aa: ASSSRRGTAAGNQPQH

j_gene: TRBJ1-3
v_gene: TRBV14
CDR3aa: ASSQEGGPGNTIY

j_gene: TRBJ2-1
v_gene: TRBV5-1
CDR3aa: ASSLEFRQGYYNEQF

j_gene: TRBJ1-4
v_gene: TRBV18
CDR3aa: ASSPAGIQEKLF

j_gene: TRBJ2-1
v_gene: TRBV4-2
CDR3aa: ASSPSPLHVVEQF

j_gene: TRBJ2-7
v_gene: TRBV27
CDR3aa: ASSGTGGYSYEQY

j_gene: TRBJ1-4
v_gene: TRBV5-1
CDR3aa: ASRAGDTQLSNEKLF

j_gene: TRBJ1-1
v_gene: TRBV5-1
CDR3aa: ASSSGRVLEAF

j_gene: TRBJ2-7
v_gene: TRBV9
CDR3aa: ASSVGVAGASYEQY

j_gene: TRBJ2-1
v_gene: TRBV5-1
CDR3aa: ASSLGTGRVEQF

j_gene: TRBJ1-2
v_gene: TRBV4-1
CDR3aa: ASSQQGGYGYT